Listed here are 12 T cell receptor beta chains from one sample, sequenced in a study of blood T cell repertoires in COVID-19 (dated by TCRdb to 2020 to 2021). Library construction relied on the immunoSEQ multiplex PCR assay. TCRdb obtained this table from immuneACCESS and retained in-frame rearrangements with V and J assigned. These tables miss some clones; where compared with another copy, unresolved V genes account for less than half of the shortfall, and the remainder is unexplained. The sample table lists fewer than 130,000 clones, under 75% of them with a count of one. The ten largest clonotypes hold under 10% of the sample. Sequencing was done on a sample of peripheral blood. Receptor source: a woman aged 55-70 years with acute or convalescent COVID-19.

The rearrangement joins TRBV9 to TRBJ1-5; 7 positions agree with TRBD1. This CDR3 region has 15 residues. With V trimmed by 3 bases and J by 2 bases, 5 bases remained unmatched. Germline CDR1 reads SGDLS; CDR2 reads YYNGEE. Here the CDR3 reads CASSETGIGNQPQHF. The CDR3 nucleotides are TGTGCCAGCAGCGAGACAGGGATCGGCAATCAGCCCCAGCATTTT.

V gene TRBV5-4 combines with J gene TRBJ1-1, with D possibly matching TRBD1 (6 bases). CDR3 length equals 16 residues. V lost 3 bases and J lost 1, with 16 bases in between. Per germline, CDR1 SGHNT and CDR2 YYREEE (reference sequence). For the CDR3, the DNA is TGTGCCAGCAGCTGGGGCCAGCGGGGGGCGAACACTGAAGCTTTCTTT. This sequence encodes CASSWGQRGANTEAFF. Combining the CDR3 with reference TRBV5-4 and TRBJ1-1 gives the whole variable domain ETGVTQSPTHLIKTRGQQVTLRCSSQSGHNTVSWYQQALGQGPQFIFQYYREEENGRGNFPPRFSGLQFPNYSSELNVNALELDDSALYLCASSWGQRGANTEAFFGQGTRLTVV.

The V gene is TRBV6-5, the J gene TRBJ2-2; the match to TRBD1 covers 7 bases. Trimming cost V 5 bases and J 0 bases; bases outside gene matches: 3. Germline loops: CDR1 MNHEY, CDR2 SVGAGI. The CDR3 is 15 amino acids. The CDR3 protein is CASSQTGPNTGELFF. Here the CDR3 DNA reads TGTGCCAGCAGTCAGACAGGGCCGAACACCGGGGAGCTGTTTTTT.

This clone was picked up a small number of times. The V call is TRBV19, the J call TRBJ2-7; D may be TRBD2 (6 bases). Germline V gene data show CDR1 as LNHDA and CDR2 as SQIVND (reference sequence). Trimming took 5 bases from V and 5 from J, leaving 16 bases between them. The CDR3 spans 14 residues. The CDR3 DNA sequence: TGTGCCAGTAGTCCACGGGGGTTACTTGACGAGCAGTACTTC. Protein: CASSPRGLLDEQYF.

In this sample, this clone turned up once. The chain is built from TRBV12-5 and TRBJ1-1; tentative D call: TRBD1 (5 bases). The CDR3 runs 12 residues. V lost 5 bases and J 7 bases, leaving 11 bases between the germline ends. CDR1 and CDR2 from the germline V gene are LGHNT and FRNRAP. CDR3 DNA: TGTGCTAGTGGTCCGGAGGGGCTTGAAGCTTTCTTT. Residues: CASGPEGLEAFF.

V usage is TRBV29-1 and J usage is TRBJ1-2, with a possible D match to TRBD1 (5 bases). CDR3 length equals 11 residues. Germline-derived CDR1 and CDR2 are SQVTM and ANQGSEA. V was pared by 5 bases and J by 8 bases, with 12 bases between. CDR3 in DNA: TGCAGCGTTACGGGGGTTGAAGGCTACACCTTC. This codes for CSVTGVEGYTF.

This clone has only one observation. The chain joins TRBV29-1 to TRBJ2-2, with D perhaps matching TRBD1 (7 bases). The CDR3 is 14 residues long. CDR1 and CDR2 from the germline V gene are SQVTM and ANQGSEA. V lost 7 bases and J lost 0, with 12 bases in between. DNA of the CDR3: TGCAGCGCCCCAGGGGGGTCGAACACCGGGGAGCTGTTTTTT. Its translation: CSAPGGSNTGELFF.

The chain joins TRBV6-5 to TRBJ1-2; TRBD1 is a possible D gene (6 bases). The CDR3 runs 14 residues. The ends were cut back, 0 bases at V and 8 bases at J, with 13 bases in the middle. The germline V gene has CDR1 MNHEY and CDR2 SVGAGI. The CDR3 DNA sequence: TGTGCCAGCAGTTACTCCGCACAGGGAAAGGGCTACACCTTC. Amino acid sequence: CASSYSAQGKGYTF.

This clone was seen only a few times. V and J are TRBV6-5 and TRBJ1-1; 8 nucleotides agree with TRBD1. Germline assignment: CDR1 MNHEY and CDR2 SVGAGI. The ends lost 7 bases at V and 5 bases at J; junction bases unmatched: 9. This CDR3 has 14 residues. In DNA, the CDR3 is TGTGCCAGCACAGCGACAGGGGCGCGGACTGAAGCTTTCTTT. Amino acids: CASTATGARTEAFF.

The chain combines TRBV10-2 with TRBJ2-3, with D maybe TRBD2 (7 bases). Trimming removed 6 bases at V and 4 bases at J, with 20 bases between. The CDR3 contains 16 residues. Germline-derived CDR1 and CDR2 are WSHSY and SAAADI. The CDR3 loop reads CASRTGRGGHADTQYF. In nucleotides, the CDR3 is TGCGCCAGCAGGACGGGTAGGGGGGGGCACGCAGATACGCAGTATTTT.

This sequence joins TRBV7-3 and TRBJ2-2; perhaps TRBD2 as D (6 bases). This CDR3 spans 15 amino acids. Trimming cost V 5 bases and J 3 bases, with 13 bases left between them. CDR1 SGHTA and CDR2 FQGTGA come from the germline V gene. The CDR3 here is CASSPGLLDTGELFF. The CDR3 coding sequence is TGTGCCAGCAGCCCGGGACTCCTAGACACCGGGGAGCTGTTTTTT. Drawing the rest from reference TRBV7-3 and TRBJ2-2, the complete variable domain is GAGVSQTPSNKVTEKGKYVELRCDPISGHTALYWYRQSLGQGPEFLIYFQGTGAADDSGLPNDRFFAVRPEGSVSTLKIQRTERGDSAVYLCASSPGLLDTGELFFGEGSRLTVL.

V usage is TRBV29-1 and J usage is TRBJ1-6, with D tentatively TRBD1 (5 bases). CDR1 and CDR2 (germline): SQVTM, ANQGSEA. The CDR3 is 13 residues long. Trimming cost V 5 bases and J 5 bases, with 10 bases left between them. The CDR3 bases are TGCAGCGTTAGTTGGGGGGATAATTCACCCCTCCACTTT. It codes for CSVSWGDNSPLHF.